The T cell receptor (beta chain) under discussion was sequenced for a study of human thymus T cells. Points from the study as a whole: Among thymic and blood repertoires, usage of V and J genes appeared biased.

The V end lost 0 bases, the J end lost 4 bases, and 13 bases lay between the germline ends. The CDR3 runs 15 residues. The germline gives CDR1 GTSNPN, CDR2 SVGIG (reference sequence). Thymus specimens were resections from corrective heart surgery. It was healthy Finnish infants having corrective surgery for congenital heart defects who were the donors. The data were produced by immunoSEQ multiplex PCR, yet TCRdb's version contains in-frame clones alone and is incomplete. This sample yields roughly 120,000 clones, of which 90% to 95% are seen a single time; 0.02% to 0.03% belongs to the top ten. Turning to this clone: Its antigen is undetermined.

The sample comprised thymus tissue. The V call is TRBV30, the J call TRBJ2-1, with D unclear. This TCR came from a boy younger than two with a congenital heart defect but otherwise immunologically healthy. CDR3 bases: TGTGCCTGGAGTGTACGTGGTAAAGGGTACAATGAGCAGTTCTTC. Amino acid sequence: CAWSVRGKGYNEQFF. The full variable domain, with the rest looked up from reference TRBV30 and TRBJ2-1, is SQTIHQWPATLVQPVGSPLSLECTVEGTSNPNLYWYRQAAGRGLQLLFYSVGIGQISSEVPQNLSASRPQDRQFILSSKKLLLSDSGFYLCAWSVRGKGYNEQFFGPGTRLTVL.